The 19 T cell receptor beta chains below were found in one sample sequenced in a study of CD8+ T cells in alopecia areata. The sequencing template was cDNA reverse transcribed from extracted RNA. This table comes from immunoSEQ multiplex PCR, and its TCRdb copy is limited to in-frame clones, with some not included. The table records some 170,000 clones, approximately 65% of them present only once. Specimen: CD8+ T cells sorted from blood, collected at week 0. These TCRs come from a human donor with alopecia areata.

This clone is a singleton in its sample. This chain joins TRBV19 and TRBJ1-2; a weak D match, TRBD1 (6 bases). With 6 bases removed from V and 4 bases from J, the gap between germline ends came to 15 bases. The germline V gene has CDR1 LNHDA and CDR2 SQIVND (reference sequence). CDR3 length equals 14 residues. The CDR3 DNA reads TGTGCCAGTAGAGCCTTAGGACAGCCCTATGGCTACACCTTC. Translated, it gives CASRALGQPYGYTF.

The CDR3 region has the DNA TGTGCTAGTGGTTCAGCTGGGGGAATTTATCAGCCCCAGCATTTT. This encodes CASGSAGGIYQPQHF. This rearrangement joins TRBV12-5 to TRBJ1-5, with a possible D match to TRBD1 (5 bases). V was pared by 4 bases and J by 5 bases, with 15 bases between. Per the germline V gene, CDR1 is LGHNT and CDR2 is FRNRAP. The CDR3 has 15 amino acids.

The gene calls are TRBV19 and TRBJ1-5; 7 positions match TRBD1. The CDR3 loop spans 15 amino acids. CDR1 is LNHDA, CDR2 SQIVND, per germline (reference sequence). Trimming took 7 bases from V and 7 from J; bases not matched to a gene: 13. CDR3 sequence reads: CASTSWEQGQQPQHF. In DNA form, the CDR3 reads TGTGCCAGTACCTCTTGGGAACAGGGGCAGCAGCCCCAGCATTTT.

J is TRBJ1-3 and V is TRBV9; TRBD1 agrees at 8 bases. With V trimmed by 2 bases and J by 0 bases, 4 bases remained unmatched. This CDR3 has 16 amino acids. The germline gives CDR1 SGDLS, CDR2 YYNGEE. The CDR3 is CASSVRTGSSGNTIYF. In nucleotides, the CDR3 is TGTGCCAGCAGCGTGAGGACAGGGTCCTCTGGAAACACCATATATTTT.

J is TRBJ1-6 and V is TRBV25-1, with D perhaps matching TRBD1 (6 bases). Germline V gene data show CDR1 as MGHDK and CDR2 as SYGVNS. The CDR3 extends over 14 amino acids. V lost 6 bases and J 7 bases, leaving 13 bases between the germline ends. The CDR3 DNA follows: TGTGCCAGCAGCCCGGAGGGGGTGAATTCACCCCTCCACTTT. It translates to CASSPEGVNSPLHF.

This rearrangement joins TRBV5-6 to TRBJ2-1, with D maybe TRBD2 (6 bases). Trimming removed 0 bases at V and 7 bases at J, with 8 bases between. The CDR3 runs 13 residues. Germline loops: CDR1 SGHDT, CDR2 YYEEEE. The CDR3 DNA reads TGTGCCAGCAGCTTGGGGGACTGGAATGAGCAGTTCTTC. It encodes CASSLGDWNEQFF.

V usage is TRBV13 and J usage is TRBJ2-3; 10 bases map to TRBD2. CDR1 and CDR2 (germline): PRHDT, FYEKMQ (reference sequence). V shed 5 bases, J shed 13 bases, and the junction held 6 bases outside the gene matches. This CDR3 region has 12 residues. The CDR3 here is CASSHGTSAKYF. The CDR3, as DNA: TGTGCCAGCAGCCACGGGACTAGCGCCAAGTATTTT. The full variable domain, in which reference TRBV13 and TRBJ2-3 provide the parts outside the CDR3, is AAGVIQSPRHLIKEKRETATLKCYPIPRHDTVYWYQQGPGQDPQFLISFYEKMQSDKGSIPDRFSAQQFSDYHSELNMSSLELGDSALYFCASSHGTSAKYFGPGTRLTVL.

V and J are TRBV29-1 and TRBJ2-5, with D possibly TRBD2 on 5 matching bases. The CDR3 is 17 residues long. Trimming shortened V by 1 base and J by 0 bases, and 18 bases separated the two germline ends. Per germline, CDR1 SQVTM and CDR2 ANQGSEA. The DNA for the CDR3 is TGCAGCGTTGAAGTGTCTCCGACCTTGGACTACCAAGAGACCCAGTACTTC. Its protein product is CSVEVSPTLDYQETQYF.

This chain uses TRBV13 with TRBJ1-1; D is uncertain. The germline CDR1 and CDR2 sequences are PRHDT and FYEKMQ (reference sequence). The CDR3 totals 13 residues. V was pared by 4 bases and J by 6 bases, with 12 bases between. This CDR3 reads CASSSPEVPEAFF. CDR3 DNA sequence: TGTGCCAGCAGCTCACCAGAGGTTCCTGAAGCTTTCTTT.

The chain carries TRBV7-9 and TRBJ1-5; D ambiguous. Germline CDR1 and CDR2: SEHNR and FQNEAQ (reference sequence). Trimming removed 4 bases from V and 9 bases from J, with 10 bases in between. The CDR3 spans 12 residues. The CDR3 DNA reads as TGTGCCAGCAGCTACCGGACGGGGCCCCAGCATTTT. The encoded protein is CASSYRTGPQHF.

The rearrangement uses TRBV9 and TRBJ2-3; perhaps TRBD1 as D (5 bases). Trimming took off 4 bases at V and 4 bases at J, with 16 bases between the two ends. Germline V lookup: CDR1 SGDLS, CDR2 YYNGEE. The length of the CDR3 is 15 residues. For the CDR3, the DNA is TGTGCCAGCAGCCACTACAGAAAAGGGGCAGATACGCAGTATTTT. Protein sequence: CASSHYRKGADTQYF.

Remarks on this clone: The same CDR3 is also encoded by other DNA sequences in this sample. The rearrangement joins TRBV30 to TRBJ1-5; D gene uncertain. Per germline, CDR1 GTSNPN and CDR2 SVGIG (reference sequence). V lost 0 bases and J lost 9, with 12 bases in between. The CDR3 extends over 13 amino acids. This CDR3 is CAWSVGSNGPQHF. The CDR3 region has the DNA TGTGCCTGGAGTGTAGGCAGCAACGGGCCCCAGCATTTT. Full variable domain (rest looked up from reference TRBV30 and TRBJ1-5): SQTIHQWPATLVQPVGSPLSLECTVEGTSNPNLYWYRQAAGRGLQLLFYSVGIGQISSEVPQNLSASRPQDRQFILSSKKLLLSDSGFYLCAWSVGSNGPQHFGDGTRLSIL.

A few counts support this clone. This chain links TRBV6-5 with TRBJ2-3; unclear D gene. Germline CDR1 is MNHEY and CDR2 is SVGAGI. The CDR3 is made up of 15 amino acids. Trimming removed 6 bases from V and 0 bases from J, with 13 bases in between. The CDR3 sequence: CASRPIVRSTDTQYF. The DNA for the CDR3 is TGTGCCAGCAGACCCATAGTCCGAAGCACAGATACGCAGTATTTT.

This clone has only a few counts. The V gene is TRBV19, the J gene TRBJ2-3; D remains ambiguous. CDR3 length equals 12 residues. Trimming removed 2 bases at V and 5 bases at J, with 5 bases between. Germline V gene data show CDR1 as LNHDA and CDR2 as SQIVND (reference sequence). The CDR3 region is CASSIWEDTQYF. The CDR3 DNA follows: TGTGCCAGTAGTATATGGGAAGATACGCAGTATTTT.

J is TRBJ2-5 and V is TRBV13; D is possibly TRBD2 (5 bases). Trimming shortened V by 0 bases and J by 3 bases, and 8 bases separated the two germline ends. Germline assignment: CDR1 PRHDT and CDR2 FYEKMQ (reference sequence). The CDR3 is 14 amino acids. The CDR3 loop is CASSLGTGKETQYF. In DNA, the CDR3 is TGTGCCAGCAGCTTAGGTACGGGGAAAGAGACCCAGTACTTC.

The genes are TRBV6-5 and TRBJ2-5; 9 bases align to TRBD2. This CDR3 is 11 amino acids long. Germline lookup yields CDR1 MNHEY and CDR2 SVGAGI. The CDR3 region is CAGGRGETQYF. In nucleotides, the CDR3 is TGTGCGGGCGGGAGGGGAGAGACCCAGTACTTC.

The rearrangement links TRBV7-6 to TRBJ2-5, with a weak D call TRBD1 (5 bases). Trimming shortened V by 5 bases and J by 1 base, and 8 bases separated the two germline ends. The CDR3 has 13 residues. Germline loops: CDR1 SGHVS, CDR2 FNYEAQ. The CDR3 protein is CASSARVQETQYF. As DNA, the CDR3 is TGTGCCAGCAGCGCCAGGGTCCAAGAGACCCAGTACTTC.

This chain connects TRBV27 to TRBJ2-5; TRBD2 might be the D (5 bases). CDR1 is MNHEY and CDR2 is SMNVEV in the germline V gene (reference sequence). The CDR3 runs to 12 residues. V gave up 4 bases and J gave up 5 bases, with 8 bases separating them. CDR3 region: CASSYGMETQYF. CDR3 in DNA: TGTGCCAGCAGTTACGGGATGGAGACCCAGTACTTC.

This clone occurred a few times. The J gene is TRBJ1-4, the V gene TRBV7-2, with a weak D call TRBD1 (5 bases). CDR3 size: 15 residues. Trimming took 5 bases from V and 8 from J, leaving 18 bases between them. CDR1 is SGHTA and CDR2 is FQGNSA in the germline V gene. The CDR3 protein is CASSQTGTTGEKLFF. Written as DNA, the CDR3 is TGTGCCAGCAGCCAAACCGGGACTACTGGAGAAAAACTGTTTTTT.